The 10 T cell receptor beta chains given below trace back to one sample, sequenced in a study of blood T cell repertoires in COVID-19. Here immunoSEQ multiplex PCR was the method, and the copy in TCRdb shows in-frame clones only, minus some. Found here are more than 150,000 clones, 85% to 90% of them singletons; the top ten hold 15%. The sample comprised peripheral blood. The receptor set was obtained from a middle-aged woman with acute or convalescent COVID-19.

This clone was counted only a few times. CDR3 sequence (DNA): TGTGCCACCAGTGATTTGCGGGTGGAGGAGACCCAGTACTTC. Its protein is CATSDLRVEETQYF. The V gene is TRBV24-1, the J gene TRBJ2-5; no firm D call. Germline V gene data show CDR1 as KGHDR and CDR2 as SFDVKD. Trimming took 0 bases from V and 5 from J, leaving 9 bases between them. CDR3 length: 14 amino acids.

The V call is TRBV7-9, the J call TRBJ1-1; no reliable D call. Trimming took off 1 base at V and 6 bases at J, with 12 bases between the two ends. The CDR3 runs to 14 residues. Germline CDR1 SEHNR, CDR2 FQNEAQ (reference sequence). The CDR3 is CASSLDPGSSEAFF. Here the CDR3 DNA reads TGTGCCAGCAGCTTAGATCCGGGGAGTTCTGAAGCTTTCTTT. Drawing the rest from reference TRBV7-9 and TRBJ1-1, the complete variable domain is DTGVSQNPRHKITKRGQNVTFRCDPISEHNRLYWYRQTLGQGPEFLTYFQNEAQLEKSRLLSDRFSAERPKGSFSTLEIQRTEQGDSAMYLCASSLDPGSSEAFFGQGTRLTVV.

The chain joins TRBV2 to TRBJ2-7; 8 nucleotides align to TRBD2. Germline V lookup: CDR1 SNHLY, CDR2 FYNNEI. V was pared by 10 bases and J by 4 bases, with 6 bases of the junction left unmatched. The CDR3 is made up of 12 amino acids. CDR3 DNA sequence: TGTGCCATATTAGCGGGACGTTACGAGCAGTACTTC. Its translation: CAILAGRYEQYF. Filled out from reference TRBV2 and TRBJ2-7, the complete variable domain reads EPEVTQTPSHQVTQMGQEVILRCVPISNHLYFYWYRQILGQKVEFLVSFYNNEISEKSEIFDDQFSVERPDGSNFTLKIRSTKLEDSAMYFCAILAGRYEQYFGPGTRLTVT.

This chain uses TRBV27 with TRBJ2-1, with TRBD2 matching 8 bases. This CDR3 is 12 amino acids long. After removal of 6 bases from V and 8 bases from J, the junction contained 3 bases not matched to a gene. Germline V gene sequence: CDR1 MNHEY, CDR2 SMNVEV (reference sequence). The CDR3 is CASSGTSYEQFF. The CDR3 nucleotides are TGTGCCAGCAGCGGGACTAGTTATGAGCAGTTCTTC.

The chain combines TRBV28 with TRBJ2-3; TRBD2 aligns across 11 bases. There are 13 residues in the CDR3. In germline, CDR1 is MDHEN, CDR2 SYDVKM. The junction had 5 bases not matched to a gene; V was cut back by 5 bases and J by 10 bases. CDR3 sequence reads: CASSPGLAEPQYF. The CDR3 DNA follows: TGTGCCAGCAGTCCGGGACTAGCGGAACCGCAGTATTTT.

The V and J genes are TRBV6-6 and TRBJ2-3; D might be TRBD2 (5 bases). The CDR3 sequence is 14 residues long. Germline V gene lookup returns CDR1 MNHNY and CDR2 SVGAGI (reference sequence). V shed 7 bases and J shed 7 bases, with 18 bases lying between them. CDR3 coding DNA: TGTGCCAGCAAGAGGGCCACAGATTCCTATACGCAGTATTTT. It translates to CASKRATDSYTQYF.

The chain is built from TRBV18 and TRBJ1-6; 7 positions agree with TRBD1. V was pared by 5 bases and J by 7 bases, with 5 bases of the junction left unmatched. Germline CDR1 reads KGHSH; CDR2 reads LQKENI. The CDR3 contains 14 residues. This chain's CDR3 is CASSSGQYNSPLHF. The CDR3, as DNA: TGTGCCAGCTCATCGGGACAGTACAATTCACCCCTCCACTTT.

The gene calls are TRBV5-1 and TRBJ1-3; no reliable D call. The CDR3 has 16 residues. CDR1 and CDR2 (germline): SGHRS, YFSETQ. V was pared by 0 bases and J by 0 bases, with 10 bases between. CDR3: CASSLEAFNSGNTIYF. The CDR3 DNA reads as TGCGCCAGCAGCTTGGAAGCGTTCAACTCTGGAAACACCATATATTTT.

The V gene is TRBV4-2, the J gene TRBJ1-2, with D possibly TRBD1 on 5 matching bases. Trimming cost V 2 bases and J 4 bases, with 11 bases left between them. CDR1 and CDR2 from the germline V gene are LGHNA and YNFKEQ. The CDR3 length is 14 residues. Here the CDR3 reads CASSQTTGGYGYTF. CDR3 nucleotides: TGTGCCAGCAGCCAAACAACCGGGGGCTATGGCTACACCTTC.

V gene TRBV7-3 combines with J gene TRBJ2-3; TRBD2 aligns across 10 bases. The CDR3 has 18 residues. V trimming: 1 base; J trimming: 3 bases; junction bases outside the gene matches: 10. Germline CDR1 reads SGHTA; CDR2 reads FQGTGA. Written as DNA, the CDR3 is TGTGCCAGCAGCTTAATGAGCGCTAGCGGGGGAGCAACAGATACGCAGTATTTT. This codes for CASSLMSASGGATDTQYF.